The subject of this entry is one TCR beta chain. The antigen is undetermined. This specimen comes from a study of shared clonotypes between healthy human individuals. Study-wide background: Aged between 18 and 49, the donors were a couple of women and a few men.

This CDR3 contains 17 residues. Trimming took 0 bases from V and 0 from J; bases not matched to a gene: 5. Germline CDR1 and CDR2: SGHRS and YFSETQ. Study results and limitations: In several donors, around 5% of naive CD4 clonotypes appeared in common.

Naivety among CD8 cells was defined by CD45RO negativity and positive CCR7 selection, thereby excluding terminally differentiated effector memory CD45RA+ cells. For every subset, genomic DNA was evenly distributed across several immunoSEQ plates. Using immunoSEQ multiplex PCR, the repertoire was profiled, and TCRdb retains in-frame clones only, with some absent. The table has roughly 590,000 clones, roughly 95% seen once. The sample was naive CD8+ T cells sorted from blood. The receptor comes from a woman aged 25 to 45 in good health. V gene TRBV5-1 combines with J gene TRBJ1-3; 8 bases match TRBD1. This CDR3 is CASSLGQGLYSGNTIYF. DNA of the CDR3: TGCGCCAGCAGCTTGGGACAGGGGCTATACTCTGGAAACACCATATATTTT.